This TCR beta chain was obtained from a study of long-term antiretroviral therapy in people with HIV. Study-wide points: ART adherence, viral resistance and therapy changes went unrecorded.

Everyone in the study who had HIV was treated in the United States. The CDR3 has 15 amino acids. Germline values: CDR1 MNHEY, CDR2 SVGAGI. The V gene lost 0 bases and the J gene lost 6 bases, with 11 bases spanning the gap. About this clone itself: Its target is not known.

The immunoSEQ assay was v3.0, run at survey level. Samples were sequenced targeting roughly 40,000-50,000 T-cell genomes each. Profiled with immunoSEQ multiplex PCR; TCRdb holds only in-frame clones, not every one. The sample consists of tens of thousands of clones, just over 90% of them appearing once. The source material was unsorted PBMCs, sampled 7.6 years after starting antiretroviral therapy. This chain joins TRBV6-5 and TRBJ1-4, with D possibly TRBD1 on 5 matching bases. This clonotype was obtained from a woman between 40 and 55 years old with HIV. CDR3 nucleotides: TGTGCCAGCAGTTACTCGGGGGGGAGTTATGAAAAACTGTTTTTT. Residues: CASSYSGGSYEKLFF.